A single sample is the source of the 30 T cell receptor beta chains below, sequenced in a study of blood T cell repertoires in COVID-19. The method was immunoSEQ multiplex PCR; TCRdb's version includes in-frame clones alone and lacks a portion of them. The sample records tens of thousands of clones, 80% to 85% being singletons. The material sequenced was peripheral blood. These receptors were obtained from a human donor with acute or convalescent COVID-19. The donor label of this sample is uncertain.

The CDR3 coding sequence is TGTGCCAGCAGCCCCAGCGAAAAAGAGACCCAGTACTTC. Translating gives CASSPSEKETQYF. The V and J genes are TRBV7-2 and TRBJ2-5; no clear D. Trimming cost V 5 bases and J 3 bases, with 10 bases left between them. Germline CDR1 and CDR2: SGHTA and FQGNSA. The CDR3 sequence is 13 residues long.

V and J are TRBV18 and TRBJ2-2; D is ambiguous. Germline assignment: CDR1 KGHSH and CDR2 LQKENI. The CDR3 is 16 residues long. Deletions cut 2 bases from V and 1 base from J, with 11 bases between. The CDR3 coding sequence is TGTGCCAGCTCACCAACCCGTATTAGGAACACCGGGGAGCTGTTTTTT. This sequence encodes CASSPTRIRNTGELFF.

The sample holds one count of this clone. The V and J genes are TRBV6-4 and TRBJ2-1; 7 bases line up with TRBD2. The germline V gene has CDR1 MRHNA and CDR2 SNTAGT. Losses at the gene ends were 3 bases for V and 4 bases for J; bases not matched to a gene: 6. The CDR3 runs 15 residues. CDR3 sequence: CASSEIGGGYNEQFF. The CDR3 region has the DNA TGTGCCAGCAGTGAAATCGGCGGGGGTTACAATGAGCAGTTCTTC.

The genes are TRBV5-6 and TRBJ1-6, with D tentatively TRBD1 (5 bases). The CDR3 runs 17 residues. Per germline, CDR1 SGHDT and CDR2 YYEEEE. Between the trimmed V and J ends, which lost 0 bases and 6 bases, there was a span of 16 bases. The CDR3 DNA reads as TGTGCCAGCAGCTTGGGCAGGGTTTGGGAAAGTAATTCACCCCTCCACTTT. Its protein is CASSLGRVWESNSPLHF.

This chain uses TRBV5-6 with TRBJ1-1; TRBD1 aligns across 8 bases. V lost 2 bases and J lost 3; bases outside the gene matches: 3. The CDR3 is 14 amino acids. Germline V gene data show CDR1 as SGHDT and CDR2 as YYEEEE. This chain's CDR3 is CASSFGQGDTEAFF. Written as DNA, the CDR3 is TGTGCCAGCAGCTTCGGACAGGGAGACACTGAAGCTTTCTTT.

This chain uses TRBV23-1 with TRBJ1-4; 7 nucleotides line up with TRBD1. TRBV23-1 belongs to the ORF category, with a function that is uncertain. V was pared by 4 bases and J by 7 bases, with 18 bases of the junction left unmatched. The CDR3 runs to 18 residues. The DNA for the CDR3 is TGCGCCAGCAGTCCAACACATACGCTCGACAGGGTAGGTGAAAAACTGTTTTTT. Protein: CASSPTHTLDRVGEKLFF.

The chain employs TRBV6-1 and TRBJ2-7, with no clear D. Trimming took off 1 base at V and 0 bases at J, with 7 bases between the two ends. The CDR3 totals 14 residues. Germline CDR1 reads MNHNS; CDR2 reads SASEGT. CDR3 in DNA: TGTGCCAGCAGTGAAGTCGGTTACTCCTACGAGCAGTACTTC. Residues: CASSEVGYSYEQYF.

The V call is TRBV28, the J call TRBJ2-7; 13 bases are a match to TRBD2. The CDR3 extends over 18 amino acids. The germline CDR1 and CDR2 sequences are MDHEN and SYDVKM. Trimming took 4 bases from V and 0 from J; bases not matched to a gene: 9. In DNA form, the CDR3 reads TGTGCCAGCAGTTCCCCAGGACTAGCGGGGGCTAGCTCCTACGAGCAGTACTTC. Amino acids: CASSSPGLAGASSYEQYF. Complete variable domain (other parts from reference TRBV28 and TRBJ2-7): DVKVTQSSRYLVKRTGEKVFLECVQDMDHENMFWYRQDPGLGLRLIYFSYDVKMKEKGDIPEGYSVSREKKERFSLILESASTNQTSMYLCASSSPGLAGASSYEQYFGPGTRLTVT.

This clone was observed a handful of times. The chain combines TRBV2 with TRBJ2-1; D is perhaps TRBD2 (6 bases). This CDR3 region has 16 residues. The germline gives CDR1 SNHLY, CDR2 FYNNEI. Deletions cut 0 bases from V and 5 bases from J, with 14 bases between. The CDR3 region is CASSEATRRGDNEQFF. In DNA, the CDR3 is TGTGCCAGCAGTGAAGCGACCAGGAGGGGAGACAATGAGCAGTTCTTC.

The chain links TRBV7-6 to TRBJ2-1; a possible D gene is TRBD1 (6 bases). This CDR3 is built from 16 residues. CDR1 is SGHVS, CDR2 FNYEAQ, per germline. Trimming pared 2 bases from V and 5 bases from J, leaving 16 bases between. CDR3 residues: CASSLYASRTDNEQFF. Here the CDR3 DNA reads TGTGCCAGCAGCTTATACGCGAGTAGGACAGACAATGAGCAGTTCTTC. Together with reference TRBV7-6 and TRBJ2-1, the CDR3 gives the full variable domain: GAGVSQSPRYKVTKRGQDVALRCDPISGHVSLYWYRQALGQGPEFLTYFNYEAQQDKSGLPNDRFSAERPEGSISTLTIQRTEQRDSAMYRCASSLYASRTDNEQFFGPGTRLTVL.

The chain couples TRBV11-3 to TRBJ1-1, with a tentative D call TRBD1 (6 bases). The V and J ends lost 5 bases and 4 bases respectively, with 17 bases between them. The CDR3 is 15 amino acids. CDR1 and CDR2 from the germline V gene are SGHNT and YENEEA. The DNA for the CDR3 is TGTGCCAGCAGCGAACAGGGAGAGATCGGCACTGAAGCTTTCTTT. It encodes CASSEQGEIGTEAFF.

The rearrangement uses TRBV6-2 or TRBV6-3 and TRBJ1-5; 7 bases line up with TRBD1. Germline CDR1 and CDR2: MNHEY and SVGEGT. The CDR3 runs 14 residues. The V and J ends lost 6 bases and 3 bases, in that order; junction bases with no gene match: 5. The CDR3 protein is CASSPQGDNQPQHF. CDR3 coding DNA: TGTGCCAGCAGCCCGCAGGGGGACAATCAGCCCCAGCATTTT.

The chain joins TRBV18 to TRBJ1-4; D gene uncertain. Germline-derived CDR1 and CDR2 are KGHSH and LQKENI. The germline V and J ends were trimmed by 3 bases and 2 bases, with 4 bases remaining between them. CDR3 size: 13 residues. The CDR3 is CASSPNTNEKLFF. In nucleotides, the CDR3 is TGTGCCAGCTCACCCAATACTAATGAAAAACTGTTTTTT.

The chain joins TRBV6-1 to TRBJ1-2; TRBD1 might be the D (5 bases). The CDR3 length is 16 residues. CDR1 and CDR2 from the germline V gene are MNHNS and SASEGT. V was cut by 4 bases and J by 2 bases, with 17 bases left in between. The CDR3 sequence is CASSVFGGDINYGYTF. CDR3 nucleotides: TGTGCCAGCAGTGTATTCGGGGGAGACATCAACTATGGCTACACCTTC.

This clone appeared once. The chain has TRBV11-2 and TRBJ1-1, with D unclear. Germline CDR1 SGHAT, CDR2 FQNNGV. CDR3 length: 13 amino acids. With 3 bases removed from V and 11 bases from J, the gap between germline ends came to 16 bases. CDR3 coding DNA: TGTGCCAGCAGCTTGAACACGGCGGGTATGGCTTTCTTT. Encoded protein: CASSLNTAGMAFF.

The CDR3 loop is CASSVASAGGTEAFF. CDR3 in DNA: TGTGCCAGCAGCGTAGCTTCCGCAGGGGGCACTGAAGCTTTCTTT. This chain joins TRBV9 and TRBJ1-1, with 7 positions matching TRBD1. V lost 0 bases to trimming and J lost 4 bases; unmatched junction nucleotides: 6. Germline values: CDR1 SGDLS, CDR2 YYNGEE. The CDR3 is 15 amino acids.

This clone is a singleton in its sample. The chain carries TRBV6-2 or TRBV6-3 and TRBJ2-1, with 11 bases that match TRBD2. The CDR3 consists of 15 residues. Germline loops: CDR1 MNHEY, CDR2 SVGEGT. With 5 bases clipped from V and 5 bases from J, the junction kept 5 bases outside the gene matches. The CDR3 region has the DNA TGTGCCAGCAGTGGAGCACTAGCGGGAGACAATGAGCAGTTCTTC. Translation gives CASSGALAGDNEQFF.

The DNA of the CDR3 is TGTGCCAGCTCACCAACGGGAGCTGGAAACACCATATATTTT. Translated: CASSPTGAGNTIYF. V is TRBV18 and J is TRBJ1-3; D unresolved. Germline values: CDR1 KGHSH, CDR2 LQKENI. Trimming left V 2 bases short and J 2 bases short, with 7 bases between. The CDR3 totals 14 residues.

The V call is TRBV19, the J call TRBJ2-1; 10 bases align to TRBD1. The junction had 7 bases not matched to a gene; V was cut back by 5 bases and J by 6 bases. CDR1 is LNHDA and CDR2 is SQIVND in the germline V gene (reference sequence). The CDR3 runs 15 residues. The chain's CDR3 is CASSARDRGVNEQFF. CDR3 bases: TGTGCCAGTAGTGCCCGGGACAGGGGTGTCAATGAGCAGTTCTTC.

The gene calls are TRBV5-1 and TRBJ1-1, with D unclear. This CDR3 is built from 12 residues. Germline V gene sequence: CDR1 SGHRS, CDR2 YFSETQ. V was clipped by 0 bases and J by 7 bases, with 7 bases between them. CDR3 residues: CASSLGGVEAFF. The CDR3 nucleotides are TGCGCCAGCAGCTTGGGCGGTGTTGAAGCTTTCTTT.

The chain recombines TRBV19 with TRBJ1-2; TRBD1 matches at 8 bases. V gave up 0 bases and J gave up 4 bases; unmatched junction bases: 13. CDR3 length: 18 residues. Germline-derived CDR1 and CDR2 are LNHDA and SQIVND (reference sequence). The CDR3 region is CASSIERTGSIVSYGYTF. In DNA form, the CDR3 reads TGTGCCAGTAGTATAGAACGGACAGGGAGTATCGTGAGCTATGGCTACACCTTC.

The table lists this clone with a count of one. This chain connects TRBV27 to TRBJ2-3; D call uncertain. This CDR3 comprises 12 residues. Germline lookup yields CDR1 MNHEY and CDR2 SMNVEV (reference sequence). The V end was cut by 6 bases, the J end by 6 bases, with 10 bases between. The CDR3 DNA reads as TGTGCCAGCAGGGGTCCCGGGGATACGCAGTATTTT. Protein sequence: CASRGPGDTQYF.

This clone occurred once. This CDR3 reads CASRVDRDQPQHF. DNA for the CDR3: TGCGCCAGCAGGGTTGACAGGGATCAGCCCCAGCATTTT. This rearrangement joins TRBV5-1 to TRBJ1-5, with TRBD1 identical over 7 bases. This CDR3 has 13 amino acids. Germline V CDR1 and CDR2: SGHRS, YFSETQ. Trimming took 5 bases from V and 5 from J; bases not matched to a gene: 4.

This chain connects TRBV20-1 to TRBJ2-7; maybe TRBD2 (6 bases). V lost 8 bases and J 2 bases, leaving 10 bases between the germline ends. From germline, CDR1 is DFQATT and CDR2 SNEGSKA (reference sequence). The CDR3 is 11 amino acids. CDR3 sequence: CSIADAYEQYF. The CDR3 nucleotides read TGCAGTATAGCGGATGCCTACGAGCAGTACTTC.

This clone was counted once. The J gene is TRBJ1-2, the V gene TRBV5-4; D may be TRBD1 (5 bases). This CDR3 is 15 amino acids long. V dropped 4 bases and J dropped 7 bases, with 20 bases sitting between them. Germline assignment: CDR1 SGHNT and CDR2 YYREEE (reference sequence). The CDR3, as DNA: TGTGCCAGCAGCCCCAGCCCCACAGGTTTAGGTGGCTACACCTTC. This encodes CASSPSPTGLGGYTF.

V gene TRBV19 combines with J gene TRBJ1-3; D is unresolved. Trimming removed 10 bases from V and 0 bases from J, with 10 bases in between. The V gene's germline CDR1 is LNHDA and CDR2 SQIVND (reference sequence). CDR3 size: 13 residues. The chain's CDR3 is CATEAISGNTIYF. The CDR3 DNA sequence: TGTGCCACCGAGGCAATCTCTGGAAACACCATATATTTT. The whole variable domain, remainder taken from reference TRBV19 and TRBJ1-3, is DGGITQSPKYLFRKEGQNVTLSCEQNLNHDAMYWYRQDPGQGLRLIYYSQIVNDFQKGDIAEGYSVSREKKESFPLTVTSAQKNPTAFYLCATEAISGNTIYFGEGSWLTVV.

This rearrangement joins TRBV28 to TRBJ1-1, with D maybe TRBD1 (6 bases). The CDR3 contains 15 residues. Germline V gives CDR1 MDHEN, CDR2 SYDVKM. V lost 7 bases, J lost 5 bases, and 20 bases lay in between. The CDR3 spells CASKAGTNPGTEAFF. The CDR3 bases are TGTGCCAGCAAAGCCGGGACAAACCCTGGGACTGAAGCTTTCTTT.

The chain joins TRBV7-2 to TRBJ2-5; TRBD1 matches 7 bases. The CDR3 runs 13 residues. CDR1 and CDR2 from the germline V gene are SGHTA and FQGNSA. V trimming: 6 bases; J trimming: 4 bases; junction bases outside the gene matches: 5. For the CDR3, the DNA is TGTGCCAGCAGAAAGGGGGCATCAGAGACCCAGTACTTC. Amino acid sequence: CASRKGASETQYF.

The chain has TRBV7-8 and TRBJ2-2; maybe TRBD2 (6 bases). Trimming shortened V by 5 bases and J by 0 bases, and 16 bases separated the two germline ends. Germline CDR1 and CDR2: SGHVS and FQNEAQ. The CDR3 is made up of 17 amino acids. Here the CDR3 reads CASSGRRGITNTGELFF. CDR3 coding DNA: TGTGCCAGCAGCGGGAGGCGGGGTATAACGAACACCGGGGAGCTGTTTTTT.

The rearrangement joins TRBV5-1 to TRBJ2-5; unclear D gene. CDR1 and CDR2 (germline): SGHRS, YFSETQ. V was trimmed by 4 bases and J by 3 bases, leaving 16 bases between them. The CDR3 contains 15 residues. Here the CDR3 reads CASSPNTVAKETQYF. The CDR3 region has the DNA TGCGCCAGCAGCCCAAACACTGTAGCAAAAGAGACCCAGTACTTC.